In its sample, the clone carrying this T cell receptor beta chain was seen once. Its matching antigen is unknown. Adult Caucasians living in Nashville, Tennessee made up all of the donors. In germline, CDR1 is SGDLS, CDR2 YYNGEE. V shed 0 bases and J 0 bases; nucleotides not matched to a gene: 2. The CDR3 covers 16 residues. Execution of the assay was at deep level. Using 200 ng DNA, some 30,000 T cell genomes, the sorted-subset replicate PCRs were run. The method was immunoSEQ multiplex PCR; TCRdb's version includes in-frame clones alone and lacks a portion of them. The profile shows 2 million to 2.5 million clones, roughly 92% of them singletons. The data originate from a study of shared clonotypes between healthy human individuals. General study findings and limits: Non-shared clonotypes had lower generation probabilities than clonotypes shared by all four sorted-subset donors.

This chain links TRBV9 with TRBJ2-2, with 7 bases aligning to TRBD1. This clonotype was obtained from a man between 18 and 29 years old in good health. Some clones in this sample may be carry-over from other donors' samples. Specimen: naive CD4+ T cells from PBMCs. Stated subset: CD45RA+ positively selected. The CDR3 loop reads CASSVGGQTNTGELFF. The CDR3 region has the DNA TGTGCCAGCAGCGTAGGGGGACAGACGAACACCGGGGAGCTGTTTTTT.